A single sample is the source of the 30 T cell receptor beta chains below, sequenced in a study of T cells in Graves' hyperthyroidism and ophthalmopathy. RNA transcripts were the template for amplifying TCR beta CDR3 regions. A set of HTBI primers served as the primers for a first-round RT-PCR of the TCR CDR3. Via MiXCR, TCRdb re-called the multiplex PCR reads, giving one row per CDR3 protein. The data hold approximately 34,000 distinct CDR3 sequences, with 52% observed a single time. The specimen sequenced was blood. These receptor sequences come from a woman in her thirties or forties with Graves' ophthalmopathy.

The chain couples TRBV15 to TRBJ1-6; 9 bases are shared with TRBD1. The CDR3 spans 15 residues. Germline lookup yields CDR1 LNHNV and CDR2 YYDKDF (reference sequence). V lost 5 bases to trimming and J lost 6 bases; unmatched junction nucleotides: 5. The CDR3 loop reads CATSSRDRANSPLHF. For the CDR3, the DNA is TGTGCCACCAGCTCCCGGGACAGGGCTAATTCACCCCTCCACTTT.

In its sample, this clonotype was seen many times. The V gene is TRBV5-1, the J gene TRBJ2-7; 7 positions match TRBD1. This CDR3 comprises 14 residues. The germline CDR1 and CDR2 sequences are SGHRS and YFSETQ. V lost 0 bases, J lost 6 bases, and 6 bases stayed unmatched. The CDR3 DNA is TGCGCCAGCAGCTTGGGACAGGGTACAGGCGAGCAGTACTTC. Translating gives CASSLGQGTGEQYF. Full variable domain (outside the CDR3, taken from reference TRBV5-1 and TRBJ2-7): KAGVTQTPRYLIKTRGQQVTLSCSPISGHRSVSWYQQTPGQGLQFLFEYFSETQRNKGNFPGRFSGRQFSNSRSEMNVSTLELGDSALYLCASSLGQGTGEQYFGPGTRLTVT.

This clonotype came up many times. The genes are TRBV20-1 and TRBJ1-3; tentatively, D is TRBD1 (5 bases). The CDR3 contains 14 residues. Germline CDR1 and CDR2: DFQATT and SNEGSKA (reference sequence). V was clipped by 1 base and J by 1 base, with 8 bases between them. The CDR3 coding sequence is TGCAGTGCTAGAGTCGGGGGTTCTGGAAACACCATATATTTT. Its protein is CSARVGGSGNTIYF.

This clonotype was detected ten times or more. V and J are TRBV12-3 or TRBV12-4 and TRBJ2-4; TRBD2 agrees at 7 bases. The V gene end was trimmed by 7 bases and the J gene end by 8 bases; junction bases not matched to a gene: 5. The CDR3 consists of 12 residues. The CDR3: CASTPGGDIQYF. DNA for the CDR3: TGTGCCAGCACCCCGGGAGGAGACATTCAGTACTTC.

This clonotype was counted only a few times. The gene calls are TRBV6-5 and TRBJ1-1; 9 positions match TRBD1. The CDR3 runs 13 residues. J lost 9 bases, V lost 0 bases, and 2 bases had no gene match. Germline CDR1 MNHEY, CDR2 SVGAGI. For the CDR3, the DNA is TGTGCCAGCAGTTACTCCACAGGGGGCCAAGCTTTCTTT. It is translated as CASSYSTGGQAFF.

In the case of this clonotype: It may be a read error: a sequence one base away is much more abundant. The CDR3 protein is CASSSQGESFAYEQYF. In DNA form, the CDR3 reads TGTGCCAGCAGCTCCCAGGGCGAGAGTTTTGCCTACGAGCAGTACTTC. The chain joins TRBV7-2 to TRBJ2-7, with a tentative D call TRBD1 (5 bases). Germline V lookup: CDR1 SGHTA, CDR2 FQGNSA. The CDR3 is 16 amino acids. V lost 4 bases and J 2 bases, leaving 18 bases between the germline ends.

The V call is TRBV6-2 or TRBV6-3, the J call TRBJ2-7; 15 bases agree with TRBD2. V dropped 4 bases and J dropped 2; count of bases not matched to a gene: 6. CDR1 is MNHEY and CDR2 is SVGEGT in the germline V gene. CDR3 length equals 17 residues. The CDR3 bases are TGTGCCAGCAGTTCCCCCAGGACTAGCGGGGGGGCCTACGAGCAGTACTTC. Encoded protein: CASSSPRTSGGAYEQYF.

The chain is built from TRBV7-2 and TRBJ1-1; D might be TRBD1 (5 bases). Trimming shortened V by 6 bases and J by 1 base, and 12 bases separated the two germline ends. This CDR3 is built from 14 residues. Germline CDR1 reads SGHTA; CDR2 reads FQGNSA. The CDR3 loop reads CASSFVGENTEAFF. The CDR3 DNA follows: TGTGCCAGCAGTTTTGTAGGGGAGAACACTGAAGCTTTCTTT. Using reference TRBV7-2 and TRBJ1-1 for the parts outside the CDR3, the full variable domain is GAGVSQSPSNKVTEKGKDVELRCDPISGHTALYWYRQSLGQGLEFLIYFQGNSAPDKSGLPSDRFSAERTGGSVSTLTIQRTQQEDSAVYLCASSFVGENTEAFFGQGTRLTVV.

The genes are TRBV19 and TRBJ2-7, with 8 bases lining up with TRBD1. The CDR3 contains 18 residues. Germline CDR1 is LNHDA and CDR2 is SQIVND (reference sequence). J lost 0 bases, V lost 7 bases, and 17 bases had no gene match. CDR3: CASKEDRGAPPCSYEQYF. DNA for the CDR3: TGTGCCAGTAAGGAAGACAGGGGTGCACCTCCGTGCTCCTACGAGCAGTACTTC.

As concerns this clonotype: Here the CDR3 omits its conserved ending phenylalanine or tryptophan, so a read error is the likely source. The chain carries TRBV5-5 and TRBJ1-1, with D perhaps matching TRBD1 (5 bases). The CDR3 has 15 residues. The germline V gene encodes CDR1 SGHKS and CDR2 YYEKEE (reference sequence). The CDR3 DNA reads TGTGCCAGCAGCCCCAGGGAAAACATGGACACGGAAGCTTTCTCT. Translating gives CASSPRENMDTEAFS.

J is TRBJ1-2 and V is TRBV29-1; no firm D call. Germline V CDR1 and CDR2: SQVTM, ANQGSEA. The CDR3 runs 12 residues. V was pared by 4 bases and J by 0 bases, with 6 bases between. In DNA form, the CDR3 reads TGCAGCGTTGTGTGGGCTAACTATGGCTACACCTTC. Translation gives CSVVWANYGYTF.

At least ten counts were recorded for this clonotype. This chain joins TRBV30 and TRBJ2-2; D gene unclear. There are 11 residues in the CDR3. In germline, CDR1 is GTSNPN, CDR2 SVGIG (reference sequence). Trimming removed 2 bases from V and 8 bases from J, with 6 bases in between. The CDR3 region is CAWSRKGELFF. The CDR3 DNA follows: TGTGCCTGGAGTCGGAAAGGGGAGCTGTTTTTT.

This clonotype was counted at least ten times. This chain joins TRBV12-5 and TRBJ2-7; tentatively, D is TRBD1 (6 bases). The V gene's germline CDR1 is LGHNT and CDR2 FRNRAP. The V gene lost 4 bases and the J gene lost 3 bases, with 7 bases spanning the gap. This CDR3 is built from 12 residues. Here the CDR3 reads CASGSGDYEQYF. CDR3 sequence (DNA): TGTGCTAGTGGTTCAGGGGACTACGAGCAGTACTTC.

The chain is built from TRBV7-9 and TRBJ1-4; the D gene is possibly TRBD1 (6 bases). Germline lookup yields CDR1 SEHNR and CDR2 FQNEAQ (reference sequence). V lost 7 bases to trimming and J lost 0 bases, with 15 bases between them. The CDR3 extends over 16 amino acids. CDR3 loop: CASTTRGASTNEKLFF. CDR3 DNA: TGTGCCAGCACCACGAGGGGGGCGTCAACTAATGAAAAACTGTTTTTT.

There are many counts of this clonotype. The chain recombines TRBV5-1 with TRBJ1-2; 7 bases are a match to TRBD1. The germline V gene has CDR1 SGHRS and CDR2 YFSETQ. V shed 1 base, J shed 3 bases, and the junction held 9 bases outside the gene matches. There are 16 residues in the CDR3. CDR3: CASSLIAGGVDYGYTF. The CDR3 bases are TGCGCCAGCAGCTTGATCGCAGGGGGAGTAGACTATGGCTACACCTTC.

This clonotype was seen ten or more times. The rearrangement links TRBV5-4 to TRBJ1-4; D gene unclear. CDR3 length: 15 residues. Deletions cut 4 bases from V and 3 bases from J, with 13 bases between. The germline V gene has CDR1 SGHNT and CDR2 YYREEE (reference sequence). The CDR3 DNA sequence: TGTGCCAGCAGCCGCCCGGGAGGGTCTAATGAAAAACTGTTTTTT. Translation gives CASSRPGGSNEKLFF. The full variable domain, rest sourced from reference TRBV5-4 and TRBJ1-4, is ETGVTQSPTHLIKTRGQQVTLRCSSQSGHNTVSWYQQALGQGPQFIFQYYREEENGRGNFPPRFSGLQFPNYSSELNVNALELDDSALYLCASSRPGGSNEKLFFGSGTQLSVL.

The chain couples TRBV6-5 to TRBJ2-3; D could derive from TRBD1 or TRBD2 (6 bases each). Trimming stripped 0 bases from V and 11 bases from J, with 21 bases between. Germline V lookup: CDR1 MNHEY, CDR2 SVGAGI. The CDR3 has 16 residues. This chain's CDR3 is CASSYSFRGTYNEQYF. In DNA, the CDR3 is TGTGCCAGCAGTTACTCGTTCCGGGGGACATACAATGAGCAGTATTTT.

This clonotype is judged medium-sized. The chain employs TRBV24-1 and TRBJ2-1; 9 nucleotides align to TRBD2. The length of the CDR3 is 16 residues. CDR1 and CDR2 from the germline V gene are KGHDR and SFDVKD. Unmatched junction bases numbered 6, after V lost 5 bases and J lost 2 bases. This chain's CDR3 is CATSGTAGGAYNEQFF. The DNA of the CDR3 is TGTGCCACCAGTGGAACCGCGGGAGGGGCCTACAATGAGCAGTTCTTC.

The chain recombines TRBV7-2 with TRBJ2-7; D possibly corresponds to TRBD1 (5 bases). CDR3 length: 13 amino acids. V shed 5 bases and J shed 6 bases, with 14 bases lying between them. CDR1 is SGHTA and CDR2 is FQGNSA in the germline V gene. The CDR3 here is CASSPGGAGEQYF. The CDR3 DNA sequence: TGTGCCAGCAGCCCTGGTGGGGCAGGCGAGCAGTACTTC.

The chain uses TRBV5-1 and TRBJ2-7; D might be TRBD2 (5 bases). The germline V gene has CDR1 SGHRS and CDR2 YFSETQ. This CDR3 comprises 12 residues. V gave up 2 bases and J gave up 4 bases, with 7 bases separating them. In nucleotides, the CDR3 is TGCGCCAGCAGCTTCGGGGATTACGAGCAGTACTTC. Translating gives CASSFGDYEQYF.

This clonotype was picked up many times. The CDR3 DNA sequence: TGTGCCAGCAGCTTTCGCGACAGGGCCAGCTATAATTCACCCCTCCACTTT. Translating it yields CASSFRDRASYNSPLHF. The chain uses TRBV9 and TRBJ1-6, with 7 positions matching TRBD1. CDR3 length equals 17 residues. V was pared by 4 bases and J by 3 bases, with 10 bases of the junction left unmatched. In germline, CDR1 is SGDLS, CDR2 YYNGEE.

V and J are TRBV13 and TRBJ1-5; D unclear. This CDR3 has 12 residues. The V gene lost 1 base and the J gene lost 6 bases, with 4 bases spanning the gap. The V gene's germline CDR1 is PRHDT and CDR2 FYEKMQ (reference sequence). The chain's CDR3 is CASSLEGQPQHF. In nucleotides, the CDR3 is TGTGCCAGCAGCTTAGAGGGTCAGCCCCAGCATTTT.

A remark on this clonotype: Germline and junction disagree at one end, which may indicate a read error. This chain joins TRBV7-3 and TRBJ1-2; the match to TRBD1 covers 7 bases. The germline V gene has CDR1 SGHTA and CDR2 FQGTGA. The CDR3 extends over 15 amino acids. The CDR3 protein is CASSLTGGQNYGCTF. In nucleotides, the CDR3 is TGTGCCAGCAGCTTAACTGGGGGACAGAACTATGGCTGCACCTTC.

By proportion, this clonotype is medium-sized. The chain carries TRBV15 and TRBJ1-3; D gene unclear. V shed 5 bases and J shed 2 bases, with 10 bases lying between them. Germline V gives CDR1 LNHNV, CDR2 YYDKDF (reference sequence). The CDR3 is 14 amino acids. CDR3 sequence (DNA): TGTGCCACCAGCGAGGTCAGCACTGGAAACACCATATATTTT. Amino acid sequence: CATSEVSTGNTIYF.

This clonotype was detected once. The chain uses TRBV20-1 and TRBJ2-7, with 9 bases lining up with TRBD1. This CDR3 contains 15 residues. V was pared by 5 bases and J by 1 base, with 9 bases of the junction left unmatched. The germline gives CDR1 DFQATT, CDR2 SNEGSKA (reference sequence). The CDR3 loop reads CSAVFDRGRSYEQYF. The CDR3 DNA sequence: TGCAGTGCTGTCTTTGACAGGGGGAGGTCCTACGAGCAGTACTTC.

The chain links TRBV19 to TRBJ2-7; D might be TRBD1 or TRBD2, each matching 5 bases. Germline values: CDR1 LNHDA, CDR2 SQIVND (reference sequence). Trimming removed 3 bases at V and 2 bases at J, with 14 bases between. CDR3 length: 15 amino acids. The CDR3 loop is CASSMSREFPYEQYF. The CDR3 coding sequence is TGTGCCAGTAGTATGTCCAGGGAGTTTCCCTACGAGCAGTACTTC.

For this clonotype: Being one base from a much bigger clone, this may be a read error. This chain joins TRBV5-5 and TRBJ2-5, with D perhaps TRBD2 (7 bases). Trimming stripped 1 base from V and 5 bases from J, with 18 bases between. Germline CDR1 is SGHKS and CDR2 is YYEKEE (reference sequence). CDR3 size: 16 residues. CDR3 region: CASSLRGARSRETQYF. Written as DNA, the CDR3 is TGTGCCAGCAGCTTGCGGGGGGCTAGATCCAGGGAGACCCAGTACTTC.

The chain links TRBV29-1 to TRBJ2-5; 7 positions match TRBD1. CDR3 size: 19 residues. Trimming took 4 bases from V and 7 from J; bases not matched to a gene: 27. From germline, CDR1 is SQVTM and CDR2 ANQGSEA. This CDR3 reads CSVVSEGQQTENMMATQYF. In DNA, the CDR3 is TGCAGCGTTGTGAGCGAGGGACAGCAGACCGAAAACATGATGGCGACCCAGTACTTC.

This clonotype was observed at least ten times. This chain's CDR3 is CASRKRSGSYEQYF. For the CDR3, the DNA is TGTGCCAGCAGAAAGCGTAGCGGGAGTTACGAGCAGTACTTC. J is TRBJ2-7 and V is TRBV28; TRBD2 aligns across 9 bases. This CDR3 is 14 amino acids long. J lost 4 bases, V lost 6 bases, and 7 bases had no gene match. The V gene's germline CDR1 is MDHEN and CDR2 SYDVKM.

At least ten counts were recorded for this clonotype. J is TRBJ1-2 and V is TRBV5-1; 9 bases agree with TRBD1. J gave up 8 bases and V 0 bases, and 8 bases lay outside the gene matches. Germline-derived CDR1 and CDR2 are SGHRS and YFSETQ. The CDR3 consists of 15 residues. This CDR3 is CASSLGGTGTDGYTF. CDR3 coding DNA: TGCGCCAGCAGCTTGGGGGGGACAGGGACGGACGGCTACACCTTC.